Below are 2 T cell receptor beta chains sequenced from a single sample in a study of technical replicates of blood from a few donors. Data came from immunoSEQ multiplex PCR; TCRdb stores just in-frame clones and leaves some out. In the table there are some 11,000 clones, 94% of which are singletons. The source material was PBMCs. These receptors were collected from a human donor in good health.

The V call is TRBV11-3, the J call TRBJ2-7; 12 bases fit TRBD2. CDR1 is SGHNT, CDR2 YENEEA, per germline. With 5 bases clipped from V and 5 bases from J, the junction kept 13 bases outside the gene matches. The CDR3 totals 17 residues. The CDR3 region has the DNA TGTGCCAGCAGCCCAGGGGCGCTAGCGGGAGGGATGAACGAGCAGTACTTC. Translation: CASSPGALAGGMNEQYF.

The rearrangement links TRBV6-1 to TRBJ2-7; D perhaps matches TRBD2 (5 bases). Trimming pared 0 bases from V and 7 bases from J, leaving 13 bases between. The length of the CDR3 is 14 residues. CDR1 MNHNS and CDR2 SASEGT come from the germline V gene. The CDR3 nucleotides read TGTGCCAGCAGTGAAGCACGAGGGTATGAAGAGCAGTACTTC. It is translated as CASSEARGYEEQYF.